This TCR beta chain was identified during a study of blood T cell repertoires in COVID-19. Study background: Material from acute and convalescent COVID-19 was sourced from the United States, Italy and Spain.

Details on this clone: Other DNA sequences of this sample code for an identical CDR3.

Germline loops: CDR1 GTSNPN, CDR2 SVGIG (reference sequence). The length of the CDR3 is 13 residues. Trimming took 3 bases from V and 8 from J; bases not matched to a gene: 2. Study processing details: The assay estimated nucleated cells by amplifying reference gene primers. Data came from immunoSEQ multiplex PCR; TCRdb stores just in-frame clones and leaves some out. V, J and clone size are taken as reported in that table, and D and trimming were inferred from the DNA itself. The sample records around 380,000 clones, more than 65% being singletons. The receptor's source is a human donor with acute or convalescent COVID-19. The donor label of this sample is uncertain. Sequencing was performed on peripheral blood. The chain couples TRBV30 to TRBJ1-6; 9 nucleotides line up with TRBD1. The CDR3 loop reads CAWSGQGYSPLHF. CDR3 coding DNA: TGTGCCTGGAGCGGACAGGGGTATTCACCCCTCCACTTT.